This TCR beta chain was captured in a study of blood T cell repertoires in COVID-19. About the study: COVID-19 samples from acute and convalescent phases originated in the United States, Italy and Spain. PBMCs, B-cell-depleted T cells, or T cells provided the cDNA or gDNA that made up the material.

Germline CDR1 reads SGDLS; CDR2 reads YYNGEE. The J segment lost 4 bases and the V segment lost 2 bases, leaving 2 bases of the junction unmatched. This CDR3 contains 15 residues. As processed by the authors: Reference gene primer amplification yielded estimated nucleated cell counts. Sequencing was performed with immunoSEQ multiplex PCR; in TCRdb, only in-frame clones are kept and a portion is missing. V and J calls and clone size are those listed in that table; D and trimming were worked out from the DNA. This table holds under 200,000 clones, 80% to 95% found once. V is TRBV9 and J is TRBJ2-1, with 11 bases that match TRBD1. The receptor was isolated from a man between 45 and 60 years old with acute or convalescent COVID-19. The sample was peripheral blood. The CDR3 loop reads CASSVGQGAYNEQFF. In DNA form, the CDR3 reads TGTGCCAGCAGCGTCGGACAGGGGGCTTACAATGAGCAGTTCTTC.